A selection of T cell receptor beta chains follows, all from one sample in a study of blood T cell repertoires in COVID-19. Here immunoSEQ multiplex PCR was the method, and the copy in TCRdb shows in-frame clones only, minus some. The sample lists 150,000 to 200,000 clones; roughly 88% were seen once. Specimen: PBMCs or T cells enriched from blood (not recorded which). Receptor source: an older woman who had recovered from COVID-19. Each CDR3 is given with its conserved first and last residue. A D gene is named only where the DNA matches it firmly. Expanded clones are given a class, and other clones once, few, many or no size at all.

clone size,V gene,D gene,J gene,CDR3 DNA,CDR3 protein
-,TRBV13,-,TRBJ2-4,TGTGCCAGCAGCTTAGACAGGGCCAAAAACATTCAGTACTTC,CASSLDRAKNIQYF
-,TRBV5-1,TRBD2,TRBJ2-5,TGCGCCAGCAGCCAGCTAGCGGGGAGGCCAGGGGAGACCCAGTACTTC,CASSQLAGRPGETQYF
-,TRBV7-9,TRBD2,TRBJ2-5,TGTGCCAGCAGCTTGGGACTAGCGGGAGGGGAGACCCAGTACTTC,CASSLGLAGGETQYF
-,TRBV5-1,TRBD1,TRBJ1-2,TGCGCCAGCAGCTTGGGTAACAGGGGGAACTATGGCTACACCTTC,CASSLGNRGNYGYTF
few,TRBV6-6,TRBD1,TRBJ2-2,TGTGCCAGCAGTGCCGTGACAGGGGGCGGCGGGGAGCTGTTTTTT,CASSAVTGGGGELFF
-,TRBV7-2,TRBD2,TRBJ2-7,TGTGCCAGCAGCTTTTTGGGGCCCAGGAGCGGGAGGGTAAGGGAGGAGCAGTACTTC,CASSFLGPRSGRVREEQYF
-,TRBV11-3,TRBD2,TRBJ2-3,TGTGCCAGCAGCTTAGAAAGGACTAGCGGCGGCACAGATACGCAGTATTTT,CASSLERTSGGTDTQYF
-,TRBV11-2,-,TRBJ2-4,TGTGCCAGCAGCTTGGGCCAGACACTAGCCAAAAACATTCAGTACTTC,CASSLGQTLAKNIQYF
-,TRBV7-9,-,TRBJ2-4,TGTGCCAGCAGCTTAAGATTTGGCAGGGAGGACATTCAGTACTTC,CASSLRFGREDIQYF
-,TRBV5-5,-,TRBJ1-1,TGTGCCAGCAGCTTGGGAGGGACTTACACTGAAGCTTTCTTT,CASSLGGTYTEAFF
-,TRBV7-9,TRBD1,TRBJ1-1,TGTGCCAGCAGCTTGGACCGGACAGGGAACACTGAAGCTTTCTTT,CASSLDRTGNTEAFF
-,TRBV28,-,TRBJ1-1,TGTGCCAGCAGTTTATCAACTGAAGCTTTCTTT,CASSLSTEAFF
-,TRBV7-9,TRBD2,TRBJ2-7,TGTGCCAGCAGCAAAGCGGGAGCGGAGGGTAAGCAGTACTTC,CASSKAGAEGKQYF
-,TRBV7-2,-,TRBJ1-1,TGTGCCAGCAGCTTAAAACAGAGTTTCGAAGCTTTCTTT,CASSLKQSFEAFF
-,TRBV7-9,-,TRBJ2-2,TGTGCCAGCAGCTCGCAGCGGGCCGGGGAGCTGTTTTTT,CASSSQRAGELFF
-,TRBV4-1,-,TRBJ2-5,TGCGCCAGCAGCCAAGGCGTATCCCAAGAGACCCAGTACTTC,CASSQGVSQETQYF
few,TRBV27,-,TRBJ2-7,TGTGCCTCCAAACCCCGCGAGGACTACGAGCAGTACTTC,CASKPREDYEQYF
-,TRBV10-3,-,TRBJ2-2,TGTGCCATCAGAGATAACAGGGCTACGAACACCGGGGAGCTGTTTTTT,CAIRDNRATNTGELFF
-,TRBV7-9,-,TRBJ2-1,TGTGCCAGCAGCTCCAGGGTCTACAATGAGCAGTTCTTC,CASSSRVYNEQFF
-,TRBV7-3,-,TRBJ2-1,TGTGCCAGCAGCCCATCGGGGGGCGGGAATGAGCAGTTCTTC,CASSPSGGGNEQFF
-,TRBV19,-,TRBJ1-5,TGTGCCAGTAGTATACGGAATCAGCCCCAGCATTTT,CASSIRNQPQHF
-,TRBV28,TRBD1,TRBJ1-2,TGTGCCAGCAGTTTGGACAGGGACTATGGCTACACCTTC,CASSLDRDYGYTF
-,TRBV5-1,TRBD1,TRBJ2-2,TGCGCCAGCGACCTGACAGGGGAGCGGCGGCCCGGGGAGCTGTTTTTT,CASDLTGERRPGELFF
-,TRBV27,-,TRBJ2-1,TGTGCCAGCAGTTTATTGGGGACTCAGACCTACAATGAGCAGTTCTTC,CASSLLGTQTYNEQFF
-,TRBV9,TRBD1,TRBJ2-7,TGTGCCAGCAGTAAAGGGTCAGGGGGCAGATACGAGCAGTACTTC,CASSKGSGGRYEQYF
-,TRBV11-2,TRBD2,TRBJ2-5,TGTGCCAGCAGCTCCGGGCGTGGCGGGGGGCGGTCGGAAGAGACCCAGTACTTC,CASSSGRGGGRSEETQYF
-,TRBV5-1,-,TRBJ2-2,TGCGCCAGCGGCACAGATAGTACCGGGGAGCTGTTTTTT,CASGTDSTGELFF
few,TRBV6-5,TRBD1,TRBJ1-5,TGTGCCAGCAGCCGGGACAGGGTTGGCAATCAGCCCCAGCATTTT,CASSRDRVGNQPQHF
-,TRBV10-2,-,TRBJ2-1,TGCGCCAGCAGTGCTAGCTCCTACAATGAGCAGTTCTTC,CASSASSYNEQFF
-,TRBV20-1,TRBD2,TRBJ2-3,TGCAGTGCTAGTGACGCGCGGGGGGTCGGCACAGATACGCAGTATTTT,CSASDARGVGTDTQYF
-,TRBV7-9,-,TRBJ2-1,TGTGCCAGCAGCTTATACGGGGACATCACCTACAATGAGCAGTTCTTC,CASSLYGDITYNEQFF
-,TRBV3-1/TRBV3-2,TRBD1,TRBJ1-2,TGTGCCAGCAGCACCCGACAGGGACCCTATGGCTACACCTTC,CASSTRQGPYGYTF
-,TRBV5-1,TRBD2,TRBJ2-2,TGCGCCAGCAGCTTGGACCCAGCGGGGCAGACCGGGGAGCTGTTTTTT,CASSLDPAGQTGELFF
-,TRBV15,-,TRBJ1-5,TGTGCCACCAGCAGAGATGGGGAGGACAAGACCCAGCATTTT,CATSRDGEDKTQHF